This T cell receptor (beta chain) was captured by sequencing in a study of shared clonotypes between healthy human individuals. Sequencing used immunoSEQ multiplex PCR; TCRdb keeps in-frame clones, though not all of them. The table shows roughly 1,100,000 clones, with 60% to 80% occurring only once. This clone has only a few counts. This CDR3 is built from 18 residues. Sequences were obtained from memory CD4+ T cells sorted from blood. Subset: CD45RA-negative fraction. The sequence was collected from a man aged 18 to 29 in good health. The V and J genes are TRBV1 and TRBJ1-2. TRBV1 is a pseudogene locus. The CDR3 DNA is TGCACCAGCAGCACCAAGTTTCAGGGCGGGAGGGGGGTTTATGGCTACACCTTC. This gives the protein CTSSTKFQGGRGVYGYTF.